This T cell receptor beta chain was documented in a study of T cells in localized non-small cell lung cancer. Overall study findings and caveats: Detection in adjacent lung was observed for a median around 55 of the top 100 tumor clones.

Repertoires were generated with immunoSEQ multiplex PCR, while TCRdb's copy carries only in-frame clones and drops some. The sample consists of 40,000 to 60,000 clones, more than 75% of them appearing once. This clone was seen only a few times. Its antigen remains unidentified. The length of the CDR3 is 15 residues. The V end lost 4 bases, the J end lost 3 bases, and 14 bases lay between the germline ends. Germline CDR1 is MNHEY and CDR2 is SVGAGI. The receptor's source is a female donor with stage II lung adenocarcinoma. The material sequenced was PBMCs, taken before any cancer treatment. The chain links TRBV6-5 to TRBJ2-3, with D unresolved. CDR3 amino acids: CASSLRPVRTDTQYF. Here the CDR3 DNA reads TGTGCCAGCAGTTTACGGCCGGTCAGGACAGATACGCAGTATTTT.